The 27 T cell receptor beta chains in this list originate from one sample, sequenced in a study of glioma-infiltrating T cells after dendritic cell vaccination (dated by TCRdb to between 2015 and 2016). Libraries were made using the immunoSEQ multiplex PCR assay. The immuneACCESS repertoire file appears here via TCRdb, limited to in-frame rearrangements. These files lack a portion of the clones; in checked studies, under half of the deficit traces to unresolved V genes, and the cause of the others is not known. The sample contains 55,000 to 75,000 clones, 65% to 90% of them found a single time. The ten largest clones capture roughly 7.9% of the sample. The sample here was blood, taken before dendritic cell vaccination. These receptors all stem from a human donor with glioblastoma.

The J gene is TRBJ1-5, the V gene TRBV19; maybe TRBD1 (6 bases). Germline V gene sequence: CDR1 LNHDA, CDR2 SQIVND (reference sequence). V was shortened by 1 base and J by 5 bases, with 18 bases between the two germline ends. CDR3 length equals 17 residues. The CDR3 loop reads CASSIVTPAGEYQPQHF. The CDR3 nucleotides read TGTGCCAGTAGTATAGTAACGCCTGCAGGGGAATATCAGCCCCAGCATTTT.

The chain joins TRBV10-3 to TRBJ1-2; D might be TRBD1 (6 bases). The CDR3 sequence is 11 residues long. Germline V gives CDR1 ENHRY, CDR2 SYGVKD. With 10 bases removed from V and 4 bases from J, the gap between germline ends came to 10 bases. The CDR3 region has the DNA TGTGCCACGACAGGAAGCTATGGCTACACCTTC. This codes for CATTGSYGYTF.

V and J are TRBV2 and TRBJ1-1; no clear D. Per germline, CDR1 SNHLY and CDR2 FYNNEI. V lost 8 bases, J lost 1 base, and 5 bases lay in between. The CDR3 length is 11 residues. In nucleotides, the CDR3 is TGTGCCAGCGAGGGGAACACTGAAGCTTTCTTT. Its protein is CASEGNTEAFF.

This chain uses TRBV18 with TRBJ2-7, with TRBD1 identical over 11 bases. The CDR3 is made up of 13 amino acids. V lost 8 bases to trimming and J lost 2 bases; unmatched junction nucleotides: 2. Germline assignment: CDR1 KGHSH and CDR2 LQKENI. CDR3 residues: CASQGQGAYEQYF. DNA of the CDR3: TGTGCCAGCCAGGGACAGGGGGCCTACGAGCAGTACTTC.

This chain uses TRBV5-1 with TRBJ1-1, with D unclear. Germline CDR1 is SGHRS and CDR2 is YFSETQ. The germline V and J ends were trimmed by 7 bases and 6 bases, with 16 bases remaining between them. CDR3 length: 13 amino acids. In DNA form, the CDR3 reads TGCGCCAGCCGCTCCAGCGGGAGCCCTGAAGCTTTCTTT. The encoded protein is CASRSSGSPEAFF.

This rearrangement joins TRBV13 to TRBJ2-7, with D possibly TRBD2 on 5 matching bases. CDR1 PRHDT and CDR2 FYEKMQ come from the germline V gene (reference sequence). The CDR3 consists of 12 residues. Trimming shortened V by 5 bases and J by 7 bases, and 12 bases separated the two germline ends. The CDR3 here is CASSVERREQYF. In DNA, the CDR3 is TGTGCCAGCAGCGTAGAGCGGAGGGAGCAGTACTTC.

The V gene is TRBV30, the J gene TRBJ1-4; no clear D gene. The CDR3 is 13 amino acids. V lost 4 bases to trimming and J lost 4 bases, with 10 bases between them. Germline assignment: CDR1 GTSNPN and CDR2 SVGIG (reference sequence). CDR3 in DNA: TGTGCCTGGAAGGGAGGTTATAATGAAAAACTGTTTTTT. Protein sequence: CAWKGGYNEKLFF.

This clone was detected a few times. CDR3 sequence reads: CASSSTGVYEQYF. The CDR3 DNA reads TGTGCCAGCAGCTCGACAGGGGTCTACGAGCAGTACTTC. The chain is built from TRBV11-2 and TRBJ2-7; 8 bases align to TRBD1. The germline V gene has CDR1 SGHAT and CDR2 FQNNGV. The CDR3 sequence is 13 residues long. Trimming at V came to 4 bases and at J to 3 bases, leaving 2 bases not matched to a gene.

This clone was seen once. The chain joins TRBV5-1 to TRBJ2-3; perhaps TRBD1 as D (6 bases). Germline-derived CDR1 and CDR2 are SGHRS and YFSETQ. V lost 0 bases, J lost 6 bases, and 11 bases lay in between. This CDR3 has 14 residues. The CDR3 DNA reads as TGCGCCAGCAGCTTGGAGGGGGTGGGGGATACGCAGTATTTT. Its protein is CASSLEGVGDTQYF. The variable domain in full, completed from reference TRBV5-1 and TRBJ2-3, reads KAGVTQTPRYLIKTRGQQVTLSCSPISGHRSVSWYQQTPGQGLQFLFEYFSETQRNKGNFPGRFSGRQFSNSRSEMNVSTLELGDSALYLCASSLEGVGDTQYFGPGTRLTVL.

CDR3 DNA: TGTGCCAGCAGCCCCGGAGTGGGACAGGGGTTTGAAAAACTGTTTTTT. Translation: CASSPGVGQGFEKLFF. This sequence joins TRBV9 and TRBJ1-4; 10 positions match TRBD1. This CDR3 comprises 16 residues. CDR1 is SGDLS, CDR2 YYNGEE, per germline. V was pared by 4 bases and J by 7 bases, with 10 bases of the junction left unmatched.

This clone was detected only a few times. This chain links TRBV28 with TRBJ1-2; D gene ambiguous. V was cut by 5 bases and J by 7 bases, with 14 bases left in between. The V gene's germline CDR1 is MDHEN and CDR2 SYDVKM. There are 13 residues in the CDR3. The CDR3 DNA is TGTGCCAGCAGTGGAAACGGACTGCCTGGCTACACCTTC. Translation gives CASSGNGLPGYTF.

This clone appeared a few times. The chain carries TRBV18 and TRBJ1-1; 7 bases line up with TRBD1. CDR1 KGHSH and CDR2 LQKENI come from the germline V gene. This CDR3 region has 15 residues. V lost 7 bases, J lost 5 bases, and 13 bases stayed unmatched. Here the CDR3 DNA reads TGTGCCAGCTGCGACAGGGTAGATATGGGGACTGAAGCTTTCTTT. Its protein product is CASCDRVDMGTEAFF. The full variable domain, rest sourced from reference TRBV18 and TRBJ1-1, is NAGVMQNPRHLVRRRGQEARLRCSPMKGHSHVYWYRQLPEEGLKFMVYLQKENIIDESGMPKERFSAEFPKEGPSILRIQQVVRGDSAAYFCASCDRVDMGTEAFFGQGTRLTVV.

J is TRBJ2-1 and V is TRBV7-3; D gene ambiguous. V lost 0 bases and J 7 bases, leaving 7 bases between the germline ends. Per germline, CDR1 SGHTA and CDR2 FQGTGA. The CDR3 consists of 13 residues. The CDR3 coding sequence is TGTGCCAGCAGCTTAACGAGGCGGAATGAGCAGTTCTTC. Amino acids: CASSLTRRNEQFF.

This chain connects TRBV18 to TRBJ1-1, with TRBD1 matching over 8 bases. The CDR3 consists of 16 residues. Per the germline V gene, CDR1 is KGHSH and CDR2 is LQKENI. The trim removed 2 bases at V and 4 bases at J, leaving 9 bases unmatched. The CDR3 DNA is TGTGCCAGCTCACCAGGACAGGGCTTGGGTGCCACTGAAGCTTTCTTT. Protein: CASSPGQGLGATEAFF.

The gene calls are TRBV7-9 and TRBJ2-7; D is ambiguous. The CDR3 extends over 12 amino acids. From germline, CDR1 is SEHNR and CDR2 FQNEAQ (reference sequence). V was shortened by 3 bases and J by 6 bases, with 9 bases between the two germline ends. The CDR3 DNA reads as TGTGCCAGCAGCTTCTCGACTTTCGAGCAGTACTTC. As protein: CASSFSTFEQYF.

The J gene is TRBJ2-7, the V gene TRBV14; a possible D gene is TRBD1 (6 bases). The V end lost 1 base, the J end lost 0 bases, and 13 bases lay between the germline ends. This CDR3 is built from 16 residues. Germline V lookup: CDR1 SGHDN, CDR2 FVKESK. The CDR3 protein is CASSQGQDPSSYEQYF. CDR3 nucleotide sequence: TGTGCCAGCAGCCAAGGACAGGACCCGAGCTCCTACGAGCAGTACTTC.

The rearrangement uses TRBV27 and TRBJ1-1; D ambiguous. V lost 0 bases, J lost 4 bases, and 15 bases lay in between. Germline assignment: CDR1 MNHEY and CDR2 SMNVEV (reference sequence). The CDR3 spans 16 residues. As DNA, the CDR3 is TGTGCCAGCAGTTTATCGTTGGCTTATTCGGGCACTGAAGCTTTCTTT. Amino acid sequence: CASSLSLAYSGTEAFF.

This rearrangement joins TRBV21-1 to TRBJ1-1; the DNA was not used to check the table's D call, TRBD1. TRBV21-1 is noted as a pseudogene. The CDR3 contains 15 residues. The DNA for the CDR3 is TGTGCCAGCAGCATCCCCGGGACAGGGAGTGCTGAAGCTTTCTTT. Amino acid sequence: CASSIPGTGSAEAFF.

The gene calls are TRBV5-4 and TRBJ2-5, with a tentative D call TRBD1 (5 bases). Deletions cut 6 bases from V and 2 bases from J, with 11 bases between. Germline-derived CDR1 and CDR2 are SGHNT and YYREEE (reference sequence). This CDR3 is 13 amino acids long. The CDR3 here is CASNIKGQETQYF. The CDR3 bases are TGTGCCAGCAATATCAAGGGGCAAGAGACCCAGTACTTC.

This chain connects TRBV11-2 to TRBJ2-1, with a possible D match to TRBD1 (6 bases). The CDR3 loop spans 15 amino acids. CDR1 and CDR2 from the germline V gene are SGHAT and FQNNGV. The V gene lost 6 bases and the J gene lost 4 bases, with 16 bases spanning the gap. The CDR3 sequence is CASSPTRGGYNEQFF. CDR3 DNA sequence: TGTGCCAGCAGTCCAACTAGAGGGGGATACAATGAGCAGTTCTTC.

Written as DNA, the CDR3 is TGTGCCATCAGTACAATTAGGGGGTTCTTTCAGCCCCAGCATTTT. Translated, it gives CAISTIRGFFQPQHF. This chain uses TRBV10-3 with TRBJ1-5; TRBD1 is a possible D gene (6 bases). The germline CDR1 and CDR2 sequences are ENHRY and SYGVKD. CDR3 size: 15 residues. Trimming shortened V by 5 bases and J by 6 bases, and 17 bases separated the two germline ends.

The CDR3 loop is CASSFTAPKGYGYTF. The DNA for the CDR3 is TGTGCCAGCAGCTTTACAGCCCCTAAGGGGTATGGCTACACCTTC. The chain joins TRBV7-9 to TRBJ1-2, with D perhaps TRBD1 (5 bases). There are 15 residues in the CDR3. The V gene lost 3 bases and the J gene lost 5 bases, with 16 bases spanning the gap. Per the germline V gene, CDR1 is SEHNR and CDR2 is FQNEAQ (reference sequence).

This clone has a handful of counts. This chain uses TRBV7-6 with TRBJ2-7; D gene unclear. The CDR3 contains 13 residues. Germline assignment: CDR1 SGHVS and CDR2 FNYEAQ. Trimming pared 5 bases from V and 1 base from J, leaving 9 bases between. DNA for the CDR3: TGTGCCAGCAGCCGGGTTACTTCCTACGAGCAGTACTTC. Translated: CASSRVTSYEQYF.

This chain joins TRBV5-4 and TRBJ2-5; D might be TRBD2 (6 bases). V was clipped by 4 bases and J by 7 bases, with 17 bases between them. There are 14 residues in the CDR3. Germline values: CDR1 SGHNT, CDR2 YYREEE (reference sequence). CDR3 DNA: TGTGCCAGCAGCGGGGGGAGCGATGTCGCGACCCAGTACTTC. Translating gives CASSGGSDVATQYF.

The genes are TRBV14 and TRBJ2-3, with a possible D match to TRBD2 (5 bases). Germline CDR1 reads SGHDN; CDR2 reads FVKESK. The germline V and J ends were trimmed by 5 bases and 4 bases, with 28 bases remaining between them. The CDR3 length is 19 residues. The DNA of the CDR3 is TGTGCCAGCAGCTTCTCCCCCCTTTGGGCTAGCAGCGGATCAGATACGCAGTATTTT. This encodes CASSFSPLWASSGSDTQYF.

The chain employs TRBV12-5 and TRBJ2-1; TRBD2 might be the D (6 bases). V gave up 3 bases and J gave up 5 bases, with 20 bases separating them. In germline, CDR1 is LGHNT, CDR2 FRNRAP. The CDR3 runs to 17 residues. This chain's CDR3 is CASGFAFRGRGNNEQFF. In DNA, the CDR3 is TGTGCTAGTGGTTTTGCTTTCCGAGGGCGGGGCAACAATGAGCAGTTCTTC.

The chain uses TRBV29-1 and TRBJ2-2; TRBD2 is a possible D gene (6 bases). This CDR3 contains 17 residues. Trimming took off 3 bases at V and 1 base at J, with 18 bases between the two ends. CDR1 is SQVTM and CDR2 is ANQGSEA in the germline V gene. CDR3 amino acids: CSVERGGASENTGELFF. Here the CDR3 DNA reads TGCAGCGTTGAGAGGGGTGGGGCTAGCGAGAACACCGGGGAGCTGTTTTTT.